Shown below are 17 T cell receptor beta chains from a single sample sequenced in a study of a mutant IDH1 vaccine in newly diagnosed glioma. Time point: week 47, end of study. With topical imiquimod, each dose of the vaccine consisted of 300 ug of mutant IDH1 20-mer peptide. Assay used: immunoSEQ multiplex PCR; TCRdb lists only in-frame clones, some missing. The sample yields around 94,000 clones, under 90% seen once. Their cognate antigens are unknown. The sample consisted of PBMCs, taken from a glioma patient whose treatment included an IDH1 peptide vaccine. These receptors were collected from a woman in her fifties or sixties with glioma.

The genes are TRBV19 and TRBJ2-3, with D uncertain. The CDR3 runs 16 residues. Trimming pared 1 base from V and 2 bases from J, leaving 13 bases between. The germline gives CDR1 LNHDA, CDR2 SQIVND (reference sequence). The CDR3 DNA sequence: TGTGCCAGTAGTATAGCCTCGACAAGGAACACAGATACGCAGTATTTT. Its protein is CASSIASTRNTDTQYF.

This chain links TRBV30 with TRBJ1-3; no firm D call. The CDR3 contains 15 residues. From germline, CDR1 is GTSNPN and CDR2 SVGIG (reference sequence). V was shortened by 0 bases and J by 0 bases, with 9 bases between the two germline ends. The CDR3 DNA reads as TGTGCCTGGAGTGTAGTACCACGCTCTGGAAACACCATATATTTT. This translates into CAWSVVPRSGNTIYF. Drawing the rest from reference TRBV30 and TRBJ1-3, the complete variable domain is SQTIHQWPATLVQPVGSPLSLECTVEGTSNPNLYWYRQAAGRGLQLLFYSVGIGQISSEVPQNLSASRPQDRQFILSSKKLLLSDSGFYLCAWSVVPRSGNTIYFGEGSWLTVV.

The CDR3: CASSSRDRYEQYF. The CDR3 DNA reads as TGTGCCAGCAGCTCCCGGGACCGGTACGAGCAGTACTTC. The chain carries TRBV5-4 and TRBJ2-7; D tentatively fits TRBD1 or TRBD2 (5 bases each). V dropped 3 bases and J dropped 4 bases, with 11 bases sitting between them. The germline gives CDR1 SGHNT, CDR2 YYREEE (reference sequence). The CDR3 covers 13 residues.

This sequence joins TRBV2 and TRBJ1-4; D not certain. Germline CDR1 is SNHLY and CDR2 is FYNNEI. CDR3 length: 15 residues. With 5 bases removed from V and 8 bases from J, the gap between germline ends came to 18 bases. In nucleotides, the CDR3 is TGTGCCAGCAGTCCCCCCGGAGGGCTGGGGGAAAAACTGTTTTTT. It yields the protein CASSPPGGLGEKLFF.

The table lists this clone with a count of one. The CDR3 sequence: CASSEYGTVRLFF. In DNA, the CDR3 is TGTGCCAGCAGTGAATATGGGACAGTTAGACTGTTTTTT. This sequence joins TRBV6-1 and TRBJ1-4; TRBD1 matches 7 bases. Per the germline V gene, CDR1 is MNHNS and CDR2 is SASEGT. V was clipped by 2 bases and J by 13 bases; unmatched bases: 7. This CDR3 is built from 13 residues.

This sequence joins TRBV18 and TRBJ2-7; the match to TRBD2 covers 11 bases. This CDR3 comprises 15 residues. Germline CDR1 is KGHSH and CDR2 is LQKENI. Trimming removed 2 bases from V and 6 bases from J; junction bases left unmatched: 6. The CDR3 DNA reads TGTGCCAGCTCACCAAGTAGCGGGAGGGCCCTCGAGCAGTACTTC. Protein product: CASSPSSGRALEQYF.

The CDR3 sequence: CASSSSELTNEKLFF. CDR3 nucleotide sequence: TGCGCCAGCAGTTCCAGCGAGCTGACTAATGAAAAACTGTTTTTT. This chain joins TRBV5-1 and TRBJ1-4, with D hard to call. V lost 5 bases, J lost 2 bases, and 13 bases lay in between. Per the germline V gene, CDR1 is SGHRS and CDR2 is YFSETQ. The CDR3 contains 15 residues.

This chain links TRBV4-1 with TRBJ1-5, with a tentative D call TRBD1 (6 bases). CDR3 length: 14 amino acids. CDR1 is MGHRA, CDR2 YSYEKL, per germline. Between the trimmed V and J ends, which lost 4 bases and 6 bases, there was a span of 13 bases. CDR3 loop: CASSRTVEGQPQHF. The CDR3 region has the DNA TGCGCCAGCAGCCGGACAGTGGAGGGTCAGCCCCAGCATTTT.

CDR3 residues: CASSQVPDSYNEQFF. The CDR3 DNA reads TGTGCCAGCAGCCAAGTACCAGATTCCTACAATGAGCAGTTCTTC. The chain employs TRBV14 and TRBJ2-1; D uncertain. Trimming pared 1 base from V and 1 base from J, leaving 8 bases between. The CDR3 runs to 15 residues. Germline lookup yields CDR1 SGHDN and CDR2 FVKESK.

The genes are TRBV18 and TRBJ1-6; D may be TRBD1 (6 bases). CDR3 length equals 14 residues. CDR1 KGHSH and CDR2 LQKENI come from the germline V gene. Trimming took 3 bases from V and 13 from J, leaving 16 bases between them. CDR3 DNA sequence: TGTGCCAGCTCACCTGCGGACAGATCGTCGCCCCTCCACTTT. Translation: CASSPADRSSPLHF. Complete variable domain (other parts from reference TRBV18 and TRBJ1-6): NAGVMQNPRHLVRRRGQEARLRCSPMKGHSHVYWYRQLPEEGLKFMVYLQKENIIDESGMPKERFSAEFPKEGPSILRIQQVVRGDSAAYFCASSPADRSSPLHFGNGTRLTVT.

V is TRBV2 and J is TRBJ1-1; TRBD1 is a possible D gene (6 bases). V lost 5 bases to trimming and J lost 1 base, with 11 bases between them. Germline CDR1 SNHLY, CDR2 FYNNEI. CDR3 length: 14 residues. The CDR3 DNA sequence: TGTGCCAGCAGTCCGGACAGTGGGAACACTGAAGCTTTCTTT. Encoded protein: CASSPDSGNTEAFF.

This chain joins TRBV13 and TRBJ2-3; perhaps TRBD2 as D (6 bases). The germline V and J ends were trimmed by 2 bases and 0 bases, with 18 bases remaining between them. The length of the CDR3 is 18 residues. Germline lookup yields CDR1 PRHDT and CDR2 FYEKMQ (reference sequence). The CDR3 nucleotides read TGTGCCAGCAGCTTAAGGAGGAGGGCAACCTCTAGCACAGATACGCAGTATTTT. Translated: CASSLRRRATSSTDTQYF.

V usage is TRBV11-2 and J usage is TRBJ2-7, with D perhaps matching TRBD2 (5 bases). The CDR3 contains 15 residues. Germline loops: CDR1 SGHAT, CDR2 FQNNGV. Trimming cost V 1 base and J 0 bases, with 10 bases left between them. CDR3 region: CASSLGSASSYEQYF. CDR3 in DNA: TGTGCCAGCAGCTTAGGTAGCGCGAGCTCCTACGAGCAGTACTTC.

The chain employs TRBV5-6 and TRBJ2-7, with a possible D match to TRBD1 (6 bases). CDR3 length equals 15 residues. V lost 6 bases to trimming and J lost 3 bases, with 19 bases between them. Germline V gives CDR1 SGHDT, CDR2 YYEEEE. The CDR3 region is CASIPRRGGNYEQYF. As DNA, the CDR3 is TGTGCCAGCATTCCAAGGAGAGGGGGTAACTACGAGCAGTACTTC. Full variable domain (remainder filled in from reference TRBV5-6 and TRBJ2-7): DAGVTQSPTHLIKTRGQQVTLRCSPKSGHDTVSWYQQALGQGPQFIFQYYEEEERQRGNFPDRFSGHQFPNYSSELNVNALLLGDSALYLCASIPRRGGNYEQYFGPGTRLTVT.

CDR3 protein: CASSPLRGTLEAFF. The CDR3 nucleotides read TGTGCCAGCAGTCCATTGAGGGGGACTCTCGAAGCTTTCTTT. The chain employs TRBV5-5 and TRBJ1-1, with D possibly matching TRBD1 (6 bases). CDR1 is SGHKS and CDR2 is YYEKEE in the germline V gene (reference sequence). This CDR3 has 14 residues. Trimming took 5 bases from V and 8 from J, leaving 19 bases between them.

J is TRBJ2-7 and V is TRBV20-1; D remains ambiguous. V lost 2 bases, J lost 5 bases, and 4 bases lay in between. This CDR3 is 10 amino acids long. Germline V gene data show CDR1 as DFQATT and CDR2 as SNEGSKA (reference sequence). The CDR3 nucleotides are TGCAGTGCTAGACAACACGAGCAGTACTTC. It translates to CSARQHEQYF.

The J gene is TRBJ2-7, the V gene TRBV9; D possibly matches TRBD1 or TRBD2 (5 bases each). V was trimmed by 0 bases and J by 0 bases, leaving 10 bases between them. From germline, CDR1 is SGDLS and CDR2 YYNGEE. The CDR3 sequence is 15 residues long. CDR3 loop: CASSVGPGTSYEQYF. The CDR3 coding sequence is TGTGCCAGCAGCGTAGGCCCGGGGACCTCCTACGAGCAGTACTTC.